This entry lists 20 T cell receptor beta chains sequenced from one sample in a study of cytotoxic CD8 clonotypes in ibrutinib-treated CLL. Measured with immunoSEQ multiplex PCR; TCRdb has only the in-frame clones, and not every one. The sample lists more than 60,000 clones, roughly 80% occurring once. Sequenced material: PBMCs, taken after 24 months of ibrutinib treatment. These receptor sequences come from a human donor with chronic lymphocytic leukemia.

V gene TRBV28 combines with J gene TRBJ2-2; a weak D match, TRBD1 (5 bases). The CDR3 has 15 residues. Trimming pared 5 bases from V and 3 bases from J, leaving 13 bases between. Germline values: CDR1 MDHEN, CDR2 SYDVKM. The CDR3 region has the DNA TGTGCCAGCAGTCCTCAGGGCCAGTACACCGGGGAGCTGTTTTTT. Translating gives CASSPQGQYTGELFF.

The chain employs TRBV30 and TRBJ1-5; D may be TRBD1 (6 bases). V lost 2 bases and J 5 bases, leaving 10 bases between the germline ends. CDR1 is GTSNPN and CDR2 is SVGIG in the germline V gene (reference sequence). The CDR3 has 13 amino acids. CDR3 region: CAWSPGGDQPQHF. CDR3 DNA sequence: TGTGCCTGGAGTCCGGGGGGCGATCAGCCCCAGCATTTT.

The table lists this clone with a count of one. The rearrangement uses TRBV7-2 and TRBJ2-7, with D possibly TRBD2 on 6 matching bases. The CDR3 consists of 15 residues. Between the trimmed V and J ends, which lost 2 bases and 3 bases, there was a span of 14 bases. Germline V gene lookup returns CDR1 SGHTA and CDR2 FQGNSA. The CDR3 region has the DNA TGTGCCAGCAGCTTATCCCCTAGCGAAAACTACGAGCAGTACTTC. It encodes CASSLSPSENYEQYF.

V is TRBV19 and J is TRBJ1-5; D might be TRBD1 (5 bases). Trimming cost V 3 bases and J 2 bases, with 14 bases left between them. This CDR3 region has 16 residues. Per germline, CDR1 LNHDA and CDR2 SQIVND (reference sequence). CDR3 residues: CASSIVPGIGNQPQHF. The CDR3 nucleotides read TGTGCCAGTAGTATCGTCCCAGGGATAGGCAATCAGCCCCAGCATTTT.

The chain has TRBV15 and TRBJ2-1; 7 nucleotides align to TRBD1. The junction had 2 bases not matched to a gene; V was cut back by 1 base and J by 5 bases. Germline CDR1 LNHNV, CDR2 YYDKDF (reference sequence). CDR3 size: 14 residues. The CDR3 DNA reads as TGTGCCACCAGCAGAGGGGGACAGAACAATGAGCAGTTCTTC. Protein sequence: CATSRGGQNNEQFF.

V usage is TRBV30 and J usage is TRBJ2-3; TRBD1 or TRBD2 may be the D gene (5 bases each). From germline, CDR1 is GTSNPN and CDR2 SVGIG (reference sequence). The CDR3 totals 15 residues. V lost 7 bases and J lost 4, with 21 bases in between. CDR3 sequence: CASADPGPPPDTQYF. The DNA of the CDR3 is TGTGCCTCCGCTGACCCGGGACCGCCCCCAGATACGCAGTATTTT.

This sequence joins TRBV9 and TRBJ2-1, with D possibly TRBD1 on 6 matching bases. Germline V gene data show CDR1 as SGDLS and CDR2 as YYNGEE. CDR3 size: 14 residues. Trimming removed 3 bases from V and 9 bases from J, with 16 bases in between. The CDR3 loop reads CASSARMGASEQFF. CDR3 in DNA: TGTGCCAGCAGCGCCCGAATGGGGGCTAGTGAGCAGTTCTTC.

The J gene is TRBJ2-3, the V gene TRBV7-2, with D perhaps TRBD2 (6 bases). Germline loops: CDR1 SGHTA, CDR2 FQGNSA. The CDR3 loop spans 15 amino acids. The germline V and J ends were trimmed by 3 bases and 2 bases, with 12 bases remaining between them. CDR3 sequence reads: CASSLREALTDTQYF. For the CDR3, the DNA is TGTGCCAGCAGCTTGAGGGAGGCCCTCACAGATACGCAGTATTTT.

By sample share, this clone is large. This chain links TRBV5-6 with TRBJ2-7; D uncertain. The CDR3 has 14 residues. Germline loops: CDR1 SGHDT, CDR2 YYEEEE. V was shortened by 4 bases and J by 6 bases, with 17 bases between the two germline ends. The CDR3 sequence: CASSPGPGTPEQYF. The CDR3 DNA reads TGTGCCAGCAGCCCTGGACCCGGAACCCCCGAGCAGTACTTC.

This clone was observed once. The chain joins TRBV5-1 to TRBJ2-5; 8 nucleotides line up with TRBD1. Trimming at V came to 0 bases and at J to 4 bases, leaving 8 bases not matched to a gene. The CDR3 sequence is 16 residues long. Germline V CDR1 and CDR2: SGHRS, YFSETQ. Written as DNA, the CDR3 is TGCGCCAGCAGCTTGGGGGGCCCAGGGGGCTCAGAGACCCAGTACTTC. This sequence encodes CASSLGGPGGSETQYF.

This clone has more than one count but fewer than ten. The chain employs TRBV7-2 and TRBJ2-2; 11 nucleotides line up with TRBD1. Germline CDR1 reads SGHTA; CDR2 reads FQGNSA. V lost 5 bases, J lost 7 bases, and 3 bases stayed unmatched. The CDR3 runs to 14 residues. In DNA form, the CDR3 reads TGTGCCAGCAGCGGACAGGGGGCTGACGGGGAGCTGTTTTTT. This gives the protein CASSGQGADGELFF.

This rearrangement joins TRBV18 to TRBJ1-1, with 7 positions matching TRBD1. Losses at the gene ends were 1 base for V and 2 bases for J; bases not matched to a gene: 4. Germline CDR1 KGHSH, CDR2 LQKENI. This CDR3 is 15 amino acids long. Here the CDR3 DNA reads TGTGCCAGCTCACCACTACAGGGGTCCAACACTGAAGCTTTCTTT. It codes for CASSPLQGSNTEAFF.

The chain couples TRBV7-2 to TRBJ2-7; possible D gene TRBD2, 6 bases. V was clipped by 3 bases and J by 0 bases, with 9 bases between them. CDR1 SGHTA and CDR2 FQGNSA come from the germline V gene. There are 14 residues in the CDR3. The CDR3 sequence: CASSFSGNSYEQYF. The CDR3 DNA sequence: TGTGCCAGCAGCTTTAGCGGAAACTCCTACGAGCAGTACTTC.

This clone was recorded a few times. The V gene is TRBV5-6, the J gene TRBJ2-2; 12 bases align to TRBD2. Trimming removed 3 bases from V and 6 bases from J; junction bases left unmatched: 9. CDR1 SGHDT and CDR2 YYEEEE come from the germline V gene. The CDR3 has 17 residues. In DNA form, the CDR3 reads TGTGCCAGCAGCTCCTACCGACTAGCGGGAGACCCCGGGGAGCTGTTTTTT. This sequence encodes CASSSYRLAGDPGELFF.

The chain recombines TRBV5-1 with TRBJ1-4; D unclear. The CDR3 has 16 residues. The V end lost 0 bases, the J end lost 0 bases, and 9 bases lay between the germline ends. Germline V gives CDR1 SGHRS, CDR2 YFSETQ. The CDR3 is CASSLGTTATNEKLFF. CDR3 sequence (DNA): TGCGCCAGCAGCTTGGGGACGACTGCAACTAATGAAAAACTGTTTTTT.

This chain links TRBV27 with TRBJ2-3; 10 nucleotides line up with TRBD1. Germline CDR1 is MNHEY and CDR2 is SMNVEV (reference sequence). The CDR3 runs 16 residues. Unmatched junction bases numbered 4, after V lost 1 base and J lost 3 bases. The CDR3 sequence: CASSLWDRGGTDTQYF. CDR3 DNA: TGTGCCAGCAGTTTATGGGACAGGGGAGGGACAGATACGCAGTATTTT.

V usage is TRBV4-1 and J usage is TRBJ2-1, with D unresolved. V lost 1 base and J lost 2, with 3 bases in between. The CDR3 has 13 amino acids. Germline CDR1 and CDR2: MGHRA and YSYEKL. Here the CDR3 DNA reads TGCGCCAGCAGCCAAGTGGCCTACAATGAGCAGTTCTTC. Translating gives CASSQVAYNEQFF.

This clone has only a few counts. The chain joins TRBV7-2 to TRBJ2-5; 10 bases are shared with TRBD2. The CDR3 has 18 amino acids. The ends lost 5 bases at V and 5 bases at J; junction bases unmatched: 17. The germline V gene encodes CDR1 SGHTA and CDR2 FQGNSA. DNA for the CDR3: TGTGCCAGCAGCACCCCCACTAGCGGGATCTCCCGGTGGGAGACCCAGTACTTC. Encoded protein: CASSTPTSGISRWETQYF. The full variable domain, completed using reference TRBV7-2 and TRBJ2-5, is GAGVSQSPSNKVTEKGKDVELRCDPISGHTALYWYRQSLGQGLEFLIYFQGNSAPDKSGLPSDRFSAERTGGSVSTLTIQRTQQEDSAVYLCASSTPTSGISRWETQYFGPGTRLLVL.

The chain has TRBV28 and TRBJ2-3, with D maybe TRBD1 (6 bases). In germline, CDR1 is MDHEN, CDR2 SYDVKM. The CDR3 spans 12 residues. V lost 6 bases to trimming and J lost 8 bases, with 12 bases between them. This CDR3 reads CASSSGAGTQYF. The CDR3 region has the DNA TGTGCCAGCAGCTCAGGGGCGGGTACGCAGTATTTT.

The rearrangement joins TRBV28 to TRBJ1-4; TRBD1 is a possible D gene (5 bases). V was pared by 5 bases and J by 4 bases, with 14 bases between. CDR3 length: 15 amino acids. The germline V gene has CDR1 MDHEN and CDR2 SYDVKM. The CDR3 here is CASSLNAGYNEKLFF. CDR3 in DNA: TGTGCCAGCAGTCTGAATGCAGGGTATAATGAAAAACTGTTTTTT.